This T cell receptor beta chain was sequenced for a study of T cell responses to AZD1222 COVID-19 vaccine. Study results and limitations: At study baseline, merely several AZD1222 recipients were seropositive. All repertoire sampling was performed exclusively after the peak T cell response. White British people made up most donors, females outnumbered males, and clonal diversity was possibly underestimated.

Of note for this clone: No antigen is known for it.

Data came from immunoSEQ multiplex PCR; TCRdb stores just in-frame clones and leaves some out. This sample yields around 99,000 clones, of which nearly 90% are seen a single time; roughly a sixth belongs to the top ten. This material consisted of peripheral blood, taken on day 0 of AZD1222 vaccination. The clonotype was recovered from an adult in good health.

For the CDR3, the DNA is TGTGCCAGCAGCCGCCCCGGGACCAGAAATACCGGGGAGCTGTTTTTT. Translating gives CASSRPGTRNTGELFF. This chain links TRBV7-3 with TRBJ2-2; the D call may be TRBD1 or TRBD2 (5 bases each). The CDR3 consists of 16 residues. V was clipped by 5 bases and J by 5 bases, with 18 bases between them. Germline CDR1 SGHTA, CDR2 FQGTGA.